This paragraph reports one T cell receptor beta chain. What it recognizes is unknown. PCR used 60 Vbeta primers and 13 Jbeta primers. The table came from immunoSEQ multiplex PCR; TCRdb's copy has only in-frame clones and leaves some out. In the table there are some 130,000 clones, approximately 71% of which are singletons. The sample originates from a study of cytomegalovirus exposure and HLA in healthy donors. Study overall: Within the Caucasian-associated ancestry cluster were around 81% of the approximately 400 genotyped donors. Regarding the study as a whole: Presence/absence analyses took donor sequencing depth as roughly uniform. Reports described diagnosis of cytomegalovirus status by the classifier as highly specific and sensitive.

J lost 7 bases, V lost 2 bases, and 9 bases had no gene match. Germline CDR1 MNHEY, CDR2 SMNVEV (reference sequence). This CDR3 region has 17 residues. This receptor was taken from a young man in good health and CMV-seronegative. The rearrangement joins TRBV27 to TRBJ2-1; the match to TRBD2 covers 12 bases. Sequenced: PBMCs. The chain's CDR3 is CASSLGLAGGRMNEQFF. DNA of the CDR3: TGTGCCAGCAGTTTAGGGCTAGCGGGAGGGCGGATGAATGAGCAGTTCTTC.